This T cell receptor (beta chain) was documented in a study of blood T cells in healthy people across ages. As for the study in general: Template switching picked up about one barcoded beta molecule for each two T cells.

Drawn from each donor were around 10 milliliters of peripheral blood. Samples each yielded at least 5 micrograms of total RNA. The CDR3 sequence is 15 residues long. The ends were cut back, 4 bases at V and 0 bases at J, with 11 bases in the middle. For the second PCR, which ran for roughly 7 to 11 cycles, a sample-barcoded 5' primer and a J-beta primer mix were used. Using its own MiXCR run on the 5' RACE reads, TCRdb lists one record per CDR3 protein. The table lists some 1 million distinct CDR3 sequences, less than 50% of them singletons. This clonotype was seen a handful of times. The rearrangement links TRBV12-3 or TRBV12-4 to TRBJ2-3, with D maybe TRBD1 (5 bases). The TCR comes from a woman in her sixties or seventies in good health. The sequencing input was blood. The DNA for the CDR3 is TGTGCCAGCAGTTACAGGTCGGTTAGCACAGATACGCAGTATTTT. Its translation is CASSYRSVSTDTQYF.